This T cell receptor (beta chain) stems from a study of blood T cell repertoires in COVID-19. Study summary: There were acute and convalescent COVID-19 samples, and they came from the United States, Italy and Spain. Nucleic acid was either cDNA or gDNA, and it came from T cells, B-cell-depleted T cells, or PBMCs.

Original handling: From reference gene primer amplification, estimates of nucleated cell counts were derived. Assay used: immunoSEQ multiplex PCR; TCRdb lists only in-frame clones, some missing. That table furnishes V, J and clone size, whereas the DNA furnished D and trimming. Of about 40,000 clones in the sample, 81% are singletons; the top ten hold less than 30%. This TCR came from a man aged 80 or over with active or convalescent COVID-19. The sequencing input was peripheral blood.

CDR3 DNA sequence: TGTGCCAGTAGTATCTTGGGCGGGGGTTACAATGAGCAGTTCTTC. Protein: CASSILGGGYNEQFF. The chain uses TRBV19 and TRBJ2-1; 7 bases map to TRBD2. The CDR3 contains 15 residues. V dropped 3 bases and J dropped 4; count of bases not matched to a gene: 6. The germline gives CDR1 LNHDA, CDR2 SQIVND (reference sequence).